This T cell receptor beta chain was identified during a study of cytotoxic CD8 clonotypes in ibrutinib-treated CLL. Points from the study as a whole: Ibrutinib response saw clonality rise, and progression saw it return toward baseline.

Method: immunoSEQ multiplex PCR; TCRdb's copy keeps in-frame clones and lacks some. The profile covers around 140,000 clones, with 65% to 85% appearing a single time and about 7.4% taken by the ten largest. About 2.2 micrograms of genomic DNA came from cryopreserved PBMCs for TCR beta libraries. In regard to this clone: The antigen is undetermined.

The source is a human donor with chronic lymphocytic leukemia. The starting material was PBMCs, obtained after 36 months of ibrutinib treatment.

The DNA of the CDR3 is TGTGCCAGCGGCGGGGAATCCTACGAGCAGTACTTC. Its protein is CASGGESYEQYF. The rearrangement links TRBV6-1 to TRBJ2-7, with D possibly matching TRBD2 (6 bases). This CDR3 contains 12 residues. V shed 8 bases and J shed 1 base, with 9 bases lying between them. Germline V gene lookup returns CDR1 MNHNS and CDR2 SASEGT.